The 15 T cell receptor beta chains reported below all come from one sample, sequenced in a study of cytomegalovirus exposure and HLA in healthy donors. 60 Vbeta and 13 Jbeta primers were used in PCR. The data were produced by immunoSEQ multiplex PCR, yet TCRdb's version contains in-frame clones alone and is incomplete. Reported are 150,000 to 200,000 clones; the ten largest clones contain approximately 0.8%. What was sequenced was PBMCs. These receptors all stem from a woman between 18 and 29 years old in good health and CMV-seropositive.

V and J are TRBV25-1 and TRBJ1-5; possible D gene TRBD1, 5 bases. This CDR3 has 17 residues. The germline V gene encodes CDR1 MGHDK and CDR2 SYGVNS. V dropped 4 bases and J dropped 0 bases, with 16 bases sitting between them. CDR3 coding DNA: TGTGCCAGCAGTGGATGGAGAGTGGGGCTTAGCAATCAGCCCCAGCATTTT. Protein product: CASSGWRVGLSNQPQHF.

The rearrangement uses TRBV25-1 and TRBJ1-2; TRBD1 agrees at 7 bases. This CDR3 has 12 amino acids. Germline V gene lookup returns CDR1 MGHDK and CDR2 SYGVNS. The trim removed 4 bases at V and 8 bases at J, leaving 4 bases unmatched. CDR3 in DNA: TGTGCCAGCAGTGTACACAGGGGAGGCTACACCTTC. It codes for CASSVHRGGYTF.

CDR3 region: CASSPGLAGGLGNEQFF. The CDR3 DNA reads as TGCGCCAGCAGCCCTGGACTAGCGGGAGGTCTAGGGAATGAGCAGTTCTTC. V usage is TRBV5-1 and J usage is TRBJ2-1; 14 bases are a match to TRBD2. The CDR3 extends over 17 amino acids. The germline CDR1 and CDR2 sequences are SGHRS and YFSETQ. Unmatched junction bases numbered 10, after V lost 4 bases and J lost 7 bases.

V is TRBV6-1 and J is TRBJ2-5; TRBD1 matches at 8 bases. The end of the DNA is better explained by TRBJ2-7, so the J call may be wrong. This CDR3 is 15 amino acids long. Germline values: CDR1 MNHNS, CDR2 SASEGT. CDR3 sequence: CASSEAGSGGDEQYF. CDR3 DNA sequence: TGTGCCAGCAGTGAAGCTGGTTCAGGGGGCGACGAGCAGTACTTC.

The V call is TRBV19, the J call TRBJ1-1; the D gene is possibly TRBD1 (6 bases). The CDR3 runs 13 residues. Trimming stripped 6 bases from V and 1 base from J, with 9 bases between. Germline CDR1 and CDR2: LNHDA and SQIVND (reference sequence). CDR3 DNA sequence: TGTGCCAGTAGCCTACAGGGGAACACTGAAGCTTTCTTT. Translating it yields CASSLQGNTEAFF.

This rearrangement joins TRBV27 to TRBJ2-2; 11 nucleotides agree with TRBD2. The CDR3 is 17 amino acids. Germline V CDR1 and CDR2: MNHEY, SMNVEV (reference sequence). Unmatched junction bases numbered 10, after V lost 7 bases and J lost 3 bases. The CDR3 loop is CASNQVAGGYDTGELFF. The CDR3 DNA follows: TGTGCCAGCAACCAAGTAGCGGGAGGGTATGACACCGGGGAGCTGTTTTTT.

This rearrangement joins TRBV4-1 to TRBJ1-5; D is uncertain. V was shortened by 0 bases and J by 3 bases, with 12 bases between the two germline ends. CDR1 is MGHRA and CDR2 is YSYEKL in the germline V gene. This CDR3 is built from 16 residues. This chain's CDR3 is CASSQDGDINNQPQHF. In DNA form, the CDR3 reads TGCGCCAGCAGCCAAGACGGTGACATTAACAATCAGCCCCAGCATTTT.

This chain joins TRBV6-1 and TRBJ1-4; D is perhaps TRBD1 (5 bases). This CDR3 is 15 amino acids long. Germline V gene data show CDR1 as MNHNS and CDR2 as SASEGT. Trimming took 6 bases from V and 4 from J, leaving 15 bases between them. The CDR3 is CASSHRRQLNEKLFF. The CDR3 DNA is TGTGCCAGCAGCCACAGGAGACAGCTTAATGAAAAACTGTTTTTT.

V is TRBV6-6 and J is TRBJ2-3; D remains unclear. The CDR3 sequence is 15 residues long. Germline V gene lookup returns CDR1 MNHNY and CDR2 SVGAGI (reference sequence). Trimming took off 0 bases at V and 0 bases at J, with 7 bases between the two ends. The DNA for the CDR3 is TGTGCCAGCAGTTACTCACCCAGGAGCACAGATACGCAGTATTTT. Amino acids: CASSYSPRSTDTQYF.

The chain joins TRBV7-2 to TRBJ2-7, with 8 bases that match TRBD1. Germline CDR1 reads SGHTA; CDR2 reads FQGNSA. Losses at the gene ends were 6 bases for V and 3 bases for J; bases not matched to a gene: 7. The CDR3 has 14 residues. In nucleotides, the CDR3 is TGTGCCAGCAGTTCCTGGACAGGGAACTACGAGCAGTACTTC. Translation: CASSSWTGNYEQYF.

In the case of this clone: One end of the junction varies from germline; a read error may be responsible. J is TRBJ2-3 and V is TRBV30; TRBD2 aligns across 12 bases. Looked up from germline, CDR1 is GTSNPN and CDR2 is SVGIG (reference sequence). This CDR3 has 13 amino acids. This chain's CDR3 is CAWSVQASGRADF. In DNA form, the CDR3 reads TGTGCCTGGAGTGTACAAGCTAGCGGGAGGGCCGATTTT.

As for this clone: One end of the junction is discordant with germline, which a read error may explain. The rearrangement joins TRBV5-4 to TRBJ2-3; D is undetermined. Germline V gene sequence: CDR1 SGHNT, CDR2 YYREEE (reference sequence). The CDR3 runs 14 residues. CDR3 amino acids: CASSLDSSTNTQYF. CDR3 coding DNA: TGTGCCAGCAGCTTGGACAGCAGCACAAATACGCAGTATTTT.

The CDR3 DNA sequence: TGCGCCAGCAGCCTCCTTGGACTTTCGGGTCGAACGGGGTACGAGCAGTACTTC. Residues: CASSLLGLSGRTGYEQYF. V and J are TRBV5-1 and TRBJ2-7; tentative D call: TRBD2 (5 bases). The CDR3 totals 18 residues. Germline CDR1 reads SGHRS; CDR2 reads YFSETQ. Trimming took off 4 bases at V and 4 bases at J, with 27 bases between the two ends.

J is TRBJ2-7 and V is TRBV18; 8 nucleotides agree with TRBD1. V lost 0 bases, J lost 4 bases, and 11 bases stayed unmatched. Germline V gene sequence: CDR1 KGHSH, CDR2 LQKENI. This CDR3 region has 17 residues. This CDR3 reads CASSPPLGGQAGYEQYF. The CDR3 bases are TGTGCCAGCTCACCACCGCTGGGGGGACAGGCTGGGTACGAGCAGTACTTC.

The chain employs TRBV11-2 and TRBJ2-3, with D perhaps TRBD2 (7 bases). The CDR3 has 15 amino acids. V lost 1 base, J lost 3 bases, and 11 bases lay in between. Looked up from germline, CDR1 is SGHAT and CDR2 is FQNNGV. CDR3 in amino acids: CASSLVGGPTDTQYF. DNA for the CDR3: TGTGCCAGCAGCTTAGTCGGGGGGCCAACAGATACGCAGTATTTT. Full variable domain (rest looked up from reference TRBV11-2 and TRBJ2-3): EAGVAQSPRYKIIEKRQSVAFWCNPISGHATLYWYQQILGQGPKLLIQFQNNGVVDDSQLPKDRFSAERLKGVDSTLKIQPAKLEDSAVYLCASSLVGGPTDTQYFGPGTRLTVL.